This T cell receptor (beta chain) emerged from a study of T-cell reconstitution after alpha-beta-depleted transplantation in children. To note about this clonotype: The antigen remains unidentified. The germline gene is not matched at one end of the junction; a read error may be the cause.

Study-level points and caveats: One year post-transplant, T-cell counts and diversity were largely derived from T cells produced anew. Expanded graft clones, several hundred of them, were reportedly the source of alpha-beta T cells about two months after transplant.

This CDR3 has 13 amino acids. Unique molecular identifiers were used in preparing the TCRbeta library. TCRdb redid the calling of the PCR reads with MiXCR, one entry per CDR3 protein. The top ten clones hold 35% to 50% of a sample with some 350,000 distinct CDR3 sequences, roughly 17% of them seen once. Here the sequenced sample was PBMCs, mostly from graft donor cells, taken 360 days after TCRalphabeta/CD19-depleted stem cell transplant. The sequence was obtained from a male patient between 2 and 15 years old who had a stem cell transplant for acute lymphoblastic leukemia, so the T cells may come from the graft donor. This rearrangement joins TRBV12-3 or TRBV12-4 to TRBJ2-7, with 8 positions matching TRBD1. In nucleotides, the CDR3 is TGTGACAGCAGCTTAACAGGGGGCTACGAGCAGTACTTC. Protein: CDSSLTGGYEQYF.